Reported below is one TCR beta chain. Its antigen remains unidentified. The sample originates from a study of post-analysis software for immune sequencing data. Unique molecular identifiers were carried by the TCR beta cDNA libraries. Researchers reported roughly 0.5 million cDNA molecules coming from around 1 to 9.1 million T cells. TCRdb re-derived calls from the PCR reads in MiXCR, one entry per CDR3 protein. The sample gives hundreds of thousands of distinct CDR3 sequences, 53% of which show up once; roughly 4.4% is in the top ten. Study-level points and caveats: Batch-mates among the samples co-clustered strongly by F measure. A significant reduction in normalized Chao1 diversity was observed in multiple sclerosis patients versus controls. Elevated frequency relative to controls characterized about 5 TRBV segments in patients, TRBV5-6, TRBV5-1 and TRBV20-1 among them.

The CDR3 sequence is 16 residues long. The ends were cut back, 4 bases at V and 0 bases at J, with 17 bases in the middle. Germline-derived CDR1 and CDR2 are SQVTM and ANQGSEA. This clonotype originated in a girl between 5 and 17 years old with multiple sclerosis. The sample comprised blood. V usage is TRBV29-1 and J usage is TRBJ2-3, with D unresolved. DNA for the CDR3: TGCAGCGTTGTTGGTGGCCCCCGCATCAGCACAGATACGCAGTATTTT. The encoded protein is CSVVGGPRISTDTQYF.